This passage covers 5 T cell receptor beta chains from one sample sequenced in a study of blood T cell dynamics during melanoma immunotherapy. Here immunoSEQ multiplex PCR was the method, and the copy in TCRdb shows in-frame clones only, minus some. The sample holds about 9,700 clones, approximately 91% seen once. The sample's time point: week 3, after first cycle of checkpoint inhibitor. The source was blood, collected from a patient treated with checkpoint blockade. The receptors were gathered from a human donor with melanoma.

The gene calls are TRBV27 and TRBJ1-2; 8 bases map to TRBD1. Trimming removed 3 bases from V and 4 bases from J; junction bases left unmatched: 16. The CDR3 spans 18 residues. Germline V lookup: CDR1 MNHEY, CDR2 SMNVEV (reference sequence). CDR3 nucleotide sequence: TGTGCCAGCAGTTTGGGCGGAGCAGGGGGCAGTCTTGGCTATGGCTACACCTTC. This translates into CASSLGGAGGSLGYGYTF.

The CDR3 region is CASSQGNGYTDTQYF. DNA of the CDR3: TGCGCCAGCAGCCAAGGGAATGGATACACAGATACGCAGTATTTT. This rearrangement joins TRBV4-3 to TRBJ2-3; D remains ambiguous. Trimming cost V 1 base and J 2 bases, with 10 bases left between them. The germline gives CDR1 LGHNA, CDR2 YSLEER. The CDR3 loop spans 15 amino acids.

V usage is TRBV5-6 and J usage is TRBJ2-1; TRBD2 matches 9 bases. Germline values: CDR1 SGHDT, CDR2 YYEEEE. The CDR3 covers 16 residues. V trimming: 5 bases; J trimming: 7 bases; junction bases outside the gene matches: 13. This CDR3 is CASSLIGGRARNEQFF. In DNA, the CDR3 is TGTGCCAGCAGTCTAATAGGCGGGAGGGCCCGGAATGAGCAGTTCTTC. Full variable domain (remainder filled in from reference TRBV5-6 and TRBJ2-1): DAGVTQSPTHLIKTRGQQVTLRCSPKSGHDTVSWYQQALGQGPQFIFQYYEEEERQRGNFPDRFSGHQFPNYSSELNVNALLLGDSALYLCASSLIGGRARNEQFFGPGTRLTVL.

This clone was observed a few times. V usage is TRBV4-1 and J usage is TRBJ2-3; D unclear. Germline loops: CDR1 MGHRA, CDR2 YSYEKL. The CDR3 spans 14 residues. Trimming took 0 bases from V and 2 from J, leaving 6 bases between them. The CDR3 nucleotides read TGCGCCAGCAGCCAAGATCCCGCCACAGATACGCAGTATTTT. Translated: CASSQDPATDTQYF.

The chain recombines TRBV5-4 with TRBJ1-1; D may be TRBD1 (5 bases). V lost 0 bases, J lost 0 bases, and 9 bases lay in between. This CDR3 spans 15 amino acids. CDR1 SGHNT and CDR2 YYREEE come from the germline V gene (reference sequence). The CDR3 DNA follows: TGTGCCAGCAGCTTGGGGGGCAGAATGAACACTGAAGCTTTCTTT. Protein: CASSLGGRMNTEAFF.